These 16 T cell receptor beta chains were all obtained from the same sample, sequenced in a study of blood T cell repertoires in COVID-19. Profiled with immunoSEQ multiplex PCR; TCRdb holds only in-frame clones, not every one. The table includes approximately 230,000 clones, about 85% detected once. Sequenced input: peripheral blood. These receptors all stem from a young man with active or convalescent COVID-19.

This clone appeared a single time. The chain joins TRBV5-1 to TRBJ2-2, with TRBD1 identical over 10 bases. V shed 7 bases, J shed 3 bases, and the junction held 15 bases outside the gene matches. Germline V CDR1 and CDR2: SGHRS, YFSETQ. This CDR3 spans 18 amino acids. The DNA of the CDR3 is TGCGCCAGCGGCGACTTACTGACAGGGGGCTTTTACACCGGGGAGCTGTTTTTT. Its protein product is CASGDLLTGGFYTGELFF.

The gene calls are TRBV14 and TRBJ2-5; tentatively, D is TRBD1 (6 bases). Germline V CDR1 and CDR2: SGHDN, FVKESK. Trimming removed 3 bases from V and 5 bases from J, with 19 bases in between. The CDR3 is 16 amino acids. Written as DNA, the CDR3 is TGTGCCAGCAGCCACCTACAGGGTTCAAACAGGGAGACCCAGTACTTC. This encodes CASSHLQGSNRETQYF. The entire variable domain, with the rest obtained from reference TRBV14 and TRBJ2-5, is as follows: EAGVTQFPSHSVIEKGQTVTLRCDPISGHDNLYWYRRVMGKEIKFLLHFVKESKQDESGMPNNRFLAERTGGTYSTLKVQPAELEDSGVYFCASSHLQGSNRETQYFGPGTRLLVL.

The chain uses TRBV28 and TRBJ2-7, with D maybe TRBD1 (6 bases). V dropped 4 bases and J dropped 4 bases, with 11 bases sitting between them. Per the germline V gene, CDR1 is MDHEN and CDR2 is SYDVKM. The CDR3 has 13 residues. The DNA of the CDR3 is TGTGCCAGCAGTTGGACAGCGAATTACGAGCAGTACTTC. It encodes CASSWTANYEQYF.

This clone occurred a few times. The chain employs TRBV4-3 and TRBJ2-7, with a weak D call TRBD1 (6 bases). The CDR3 extends over 15 amino acids. Germline lookup yields CDR1 LGHNA and CDR2 YSLEER. The V and J ends lost 0 bases and 4 bases respectively, with 13 bases between them. The CDR3 nucleotides are TGCGCCAGCAGCCAAGATAGAGGACAGTATTACGAGCAGTACTTC. Its translation is CASSQDRGQYYEQYF.

The CDR3 sequence: CASSGSVGTEAFF. CDR3 sequence (DNA): TGTGCCAGCAGCGGAAGCGTAGGCACTGAAGCTTTCTTT. The rearrangement links TRBV9 to TRBJ1-1; D uncertain. CDR1 is SGDLS and CDR2 is YYNGEE in the germline V gene. Trimming stripped 3 bases from V and 4 bases from J, with 10 bases between. The length of the CDR3 is 13 residues.

The V and J genes are TRBV24-1 and TRBJ2-5, with no clear D. The CDR3 is made up of 17 amino acids. Trimming took 6 bases from V and 0 from J, leaving 19 bases between them. Germline V gene sequence: CDR1 KGHDR, CDR2 SFDVKD. The CDR3 DNA sequence: TGTGCCACCAGTCAAACCGTAGAAAGGAGTTACCAAGAGACCCAGTACTTC. Its protein product is CATSQTVERSYQETQYF.

The genes are TRBV6-5 and TRBJ1-2; D remains unclear. Germline V gene data show CDR1 as MNHEY and CDR2 as SVGAGI. CDR3 length: 14 amino acids. V was shortened by 5 bases and J by 5 bases, with 15 bases between the two germline ends. The CDR3 DNA reads as TGTGCCAGCAGTCCCGCTGGAGGATGGTATGGCTACACCTTC. Amino acid sequence: CASSPAGGWYGYTF.

The genes are TRBV28 and TRBJ2-7, with 9 bases fitting TRBD2. CDR1 is MDHEN, CDR2 SYDVKM, per germline. The CDR3 totals 15 residues. After removal of 5 bases from V and 5 bases from J, the junction contained 10 bases not matched to a gene. The CDR3 DNA follows: TGTGCCAGCAGTCCAGTTAGCGGGAGAGGTCACGAGCAGTACTTC. It encodes CASSPVSGRGHEQYF.

There are a few counts of this clone. V is TRBV10-2 and J is TRBJ2-7; 13 positions agree with TRBD2. V gave up 6 bases and J gave up 5 bases; unmatched junction bases: 10. CDR3 length: 16 amino acids. Germline assignment: CDR1 WSHSY and CDR2 SAAADI. The CDR3 sequence: CASSDSRGLAGDEQYF. The CDR3 nucleotides are TGCGCCAGCAGCGACTCAAGAGGACTAGCGGGAGACGAGCAGTACTTC.

V usage is TRBV7-9 and J usage is TRBJ2-7; D gene unclear. Germline values: CDR1 SEHNR, CDR2 FQNEAQ (reference sequence). The CDR3 consists of 11 residues. The ends were cut back, 4 bases at V and 3 bases at J, with 4 bases in the middle. CDR3 bases: TGTGCCAGCAGCTCCATCTACGAGCAGTACTTC. Its protein product is CASSSIYEQYF.

The V and J genes are TRBV5-1 and TRBJ2-2; 8 bases match TRBD1. The germline V gene has CDR1 SGHRS and CDR2 YFSETQ. V trimming: 4 bases; J trimming: 4 bases; junction bases outside the gene matches: 9. This CDR3 is built from 16 residues. CDR3 in amino acids: CASSRTGSGRTGELFF. In DNA, the CDR3 is TGCGCCAGCAGCAGGACAGGGTCAGGACGCACCGGGGAGCTGTTTTTT.

V and J are TRBV5-1 and TRBJ2-2; TRBD2 matches 7 bases. CDR1 is SGHRS and CDR2 is YFSETQ in the germline V gene. V lost 1 base and J lost 3; bases outside the gene matches: 3. The CDR3 is 15 residues long. The chain's CDR3 is CASSLSGLHTGELFF. CDR3 bases: TGCGCCAGCAGCTTGTCGGGACTACACACCGGGGAGCTGTTTTTT.

This clone was observed a handful of times. This chain links TRBV6-5 with TRBJ1-5, with 7 bases aligning to TRBD1. CDR3 length: 14 residues. Germline V CDR1 and CDR2: MNHEY, SVGAGI. V trimming: 4 bases; J trimming: 5 bases; junction bases outside the gene matches: 5. The CDR3 sequence is CASSSGQEDQPQHF. The CDR3 coding sequence is TGTGCCAGCAGTTCAGGACAGGAGGATCAGCCCCAGCATTTT.

The chain recombines TRBV18 with TRBJ2-7, with D perhaps TRBD1 (6 bases). This CDR3 spans 14 amino acids. Trimming took 2 bases from V and 6 from J, leaving 14 bases between them. The germline gives CDR1 KGHSH, CDR2 LQKENI. CDR3 amino acids: CASSPWGLGTEQYF. CDR3 nucleotide sequence: TGTGCCAGCTCACCATGGGGGCTGGGTACCGAGCAGTACTTC.

The chain uses TRBV5-1 and TRBJ1-1; D remains unclear. CDR1 is SGHRS, CDR2 YFSETQ, per germline. V lost 4 bases and J lost 1, with 11 bases in between. This CDR3 comprises 14 residues. The CDR3 nucleotides read TGCGCCAGCAGCACGCCAGGTCAGAACACTGAAGCTTTCTTT. Translated, it gives CASSTPGQNTEAFF.

The chain couples TRBV3-1 (or the pseudogene TRBV3-2) to TRBJ2-5, with D possibly TRBD1 on 6 matching bases. V was trimmed by 3 bases and J by 3 bases, leaving 29 bases between them. The CDR3 runs to 20 residues. Germline V gene data show CDR1 as LGHDT and CDR2 as YNNKEL (reference sequence). CDR3 sequence reads: CASSHYYRVHTVRGEETQYF. The DNA of the CDR3 is TGTGCCAGCAGCCACTATTACAGGGTCCACACTGTCAGGGGCGAAGAGACCCAGTACTTC.